This section outlines one TCR beta chain sequence together with its context. Profiling relied on immunoSEQ multiplex PCR, and the TCRdb table lists in-frame clones only, not all of them. The data show 95,000 to 150,000 clones, with roughly four fifths seen just once and 9% to 13% held by the top ten. Germline lookup yields CDR1 MDHEN and CDR2 SYDVKM. V dropped 6 bases and J dropped 0; count of bases not matched to a gene: 5. This CDR3 has 15 residues. The data are from a study of blood T cell repertoires in COVID-19. This chain uses TRBV28 with TRBJ2-5; 9 bases align to TRBD2. This clonotype originated in a human donor in a cohort sampled during active COVID-19. Input material: peripheral blood. The CDR3 protein is CASRESGGNQETQYF. The CDR3 nucleotides are TGTGCCAGCAGGGAGAGCGGGGGGAACCAAGAGACCCAGTACTTC. The full variable domain, with the rest looked up from reference TRBV28 and TRBJ2-5, is DVKVTQSSRYLVKRTGEKVFLECVQDMDHENMFWYRQDPGLGLRLIYFSYDVKMKEKGDIPEGYSVSREKKERFSLILESASTNQTSMYLCASRESGGNQETQYFGPGTRLLVL.